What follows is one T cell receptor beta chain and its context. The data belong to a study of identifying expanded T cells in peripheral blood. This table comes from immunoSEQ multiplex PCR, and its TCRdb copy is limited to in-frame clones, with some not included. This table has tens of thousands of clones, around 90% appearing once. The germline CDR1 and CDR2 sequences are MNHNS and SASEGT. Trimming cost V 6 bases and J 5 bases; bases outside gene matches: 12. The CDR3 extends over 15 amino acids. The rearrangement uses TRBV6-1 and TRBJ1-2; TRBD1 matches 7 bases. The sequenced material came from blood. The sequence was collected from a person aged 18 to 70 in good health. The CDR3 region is CASSGGGQPRYGYTF. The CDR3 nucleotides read TGTGCCAGCAGCGGAGGGGGCCAGCCACGGTATGGCTACACCTTC.